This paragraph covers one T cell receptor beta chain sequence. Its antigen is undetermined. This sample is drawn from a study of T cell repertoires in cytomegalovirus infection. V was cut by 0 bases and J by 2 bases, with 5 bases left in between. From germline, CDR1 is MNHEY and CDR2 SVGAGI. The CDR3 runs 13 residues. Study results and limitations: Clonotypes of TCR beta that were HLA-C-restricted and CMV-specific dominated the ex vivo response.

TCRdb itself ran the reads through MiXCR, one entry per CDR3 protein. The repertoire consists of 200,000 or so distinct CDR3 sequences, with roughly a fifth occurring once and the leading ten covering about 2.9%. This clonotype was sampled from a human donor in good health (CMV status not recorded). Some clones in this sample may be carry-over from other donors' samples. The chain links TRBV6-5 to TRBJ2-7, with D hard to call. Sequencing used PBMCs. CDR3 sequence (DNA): TGTGCCAGCAGTTACTCCCTGGCCTACGAGCAGTACTTC. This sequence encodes CASSYSLAYEQYF.